A selection of T cell receptor beta chains follows, all from one sample in a study of identical twins. TCRdb reprocessed the 5' RACE reads via MiXCR and lists one record per CDR3 protein. The sample shows about 150,000 distinct CDR3 sequences, roughly 3.2% of them seen only once. Source material: memory T cells sorted from blood. These receptors were collected from a man younger than 35 in good health. The CDR3 runs from the conserved cysteine through the conserved F or W. The D gene is left open where the match is weak. Only part of the rows carry a size: once, few, many, or a class if the clone is expanded.

cdr3_nt	cdr3_aa	clone_size	v_call	j_call	d_call
TGCGCCAGCAGCCAGGACAGGTACACTGAAGCTTTCTTT	CASSQDRYTEAFF	many	TRBV4-3	TRBJ1-1	TRBD1
TGTGCCAGTAGGGGGAGGGGACAGCACCCCACCGGGGAGCTGTTTTTT	CASRGRGQHPTGELFF	many	TRBV19	TRBJ2-2	.
TGTGCCAGCCAGAACACCGGGGAGCTGTTTTTT	CASQNTGELFF	many	TRBV7-9	TRBJ2-2	.
TGTGCCAGCAGCCTTGCTTTAGGCGTCGGAAACGAGCAGTACTTC	CASSLALGVGNEQYF	many	TRBV7-2	TRBJ2-7	.
TGTGCCAGCAGCGTAGCCTATTCCGCAGATACGCAGTATTTT	CASSVAYSADTQYF	.	TRBV9	TRBJ2-3	.
TGCGCCAGCATGCAGGGCAATCAGCCCCAGCATTTT	CASMQGNQPQHF	many	TRBV5-1	TRBJ1-5	.
TGTGCCAGCAGCCAAGTTCTTGGGGGACACCTTGTTTCCGGGGAGCTGTTTTTT	CASSQVLGGHLVSGELFF	many	TRBV4-2	TRBJ2-2	.
TGTGCCACAAGAGACAGGGGAGTGAACACCGGGGAGCTGTTTTTT	CATRDRGVNTGELFF	many	TRBV19	TRBJ2-2	TRBD1
TGTGCCAGCAGCCCAGAAAACAACAGGGGGATCACTGAAGCTTTCTTT	CASSPENNRGITEAFF	many	TRBV5-4	TRBJ1-1	TRBD1
TGTGCCAGCAGCGGGGACCGGGGGCGTAATTCACCCCTCCACTTT	CASSGDRGRNSPLHF	many	TRBV5-6	TRBJ1-6	.
TGTGCCAGCAGTTTTTCGACAGGGGGCCACGAGCAGTACTTC	CASSFSTGGHEQYF	many	TRBV2	TRBJ2-7	TRBD1
TGTGCCAGCAGCTCGGAGGGCCGGGACACCGGGGAGCTGTTTTTT	CASSSEGRDTGELFF	many	TRBV5-5	TRBJ2-2	.
TGTGCCACCAGGCCGGCCGGAACAGAGACCCAGTACTTC	CATRPAGTETQYF	many	TRBV15	TRBJ2-5	.
TGCAGCGGAACAGGGACCCACGGTGAGCAGTTCTTC	CSGTGTHGEQFF	many	TRBV29-1	TRBJ2-1	.
TGTGCCAGCACCCAGGGGAGCGGCAATCAGCCCCAGCATTTT	CASTQGSGNQPQHF	many	TRBV2	TRBJ1-5	.
TGTGCCAGCAGTGAGCAGGGAATGAATGAGCAGTTCTTC	CASSEQGMNEQFF	many	TRBV2	TRBJ2-1	.
TGCAGTGCTAGACATGTTGGGACCCGCCAAAGCTCCTACAATGAGCAGTTCTTC	CSARHVGTRQSSYNEQFF	many	TRBV20-1	TRBJ2-1	.
TGTGCCAGCGGCGGGCGGGAGGGCCATGGTGAGCAGTTCTTC	CASGGREGHGEQFF	many	TRBV2	TRBJ2-1	TRBD2
TGTGCCAGCAGCTTATCATTGTCAGATACGCAGTATTTT	CASSLSLSDTQYF	few	TRBV11-3	TRBJ2-3	.
TGTGCCAGCAGCTTATGGGTTAGCGCTTCCTACGAGCAGTACTTC	CASSLWVSASYEQYF	many	TRBV7-2	TRBJ2-7	.
TGTGCCACCAGTGATCACCGCAACTATGGCTACACCTTC	CATSDHRNYGYTF	many	TRBV24-1	TRBJ1-2	.
TGTGCCAGCTCACCACCGTCACAGAGCACAGATACGCAGTATTTT	CASSPPSQSTDTQYF	many	TRBV18	TRBJ2-3	.
TGCGCCAGCAGCCAAGATCATGCCTTTTCAGATCAGCCCCAGCATTTT	CASSQDHAFSDQPQHF	many	TRBV4-1	TRBJ1-5	.
TGCAGTGCTAGAACACAGTTAGCCAAAAACATTCAGTACTTC	CSARTQLAKNIQYF	many	TRBV20-1	TRBJ2-4	.
TGCGCCAGCAGCTCACATTACACAGATACGCAGTATTTT	CASSSHYTDTQYF	many	TRBV5-1	TRBJ2-3	.
TGTGCCAGCAGAGAGCTGGGGAACTACGAGCAGTACTTC	CASRELGNYEQYF	many	TRBV6-1	TRBJ2-7	.
TGCAGTGCTCAGCCGGGACAGGGGACGCTCCGGGAGCAGTTCTTC	CSAQPGQGTLREQFF	many	TRBV20-1	TRBJ2-1	TRBD1
TGTGCCAGCAGCCCGGTCCTTGGGTCTTATAATTCACCCCTCCACTTT	CASSPVLGSYNSPLHF	few	TRBV11-2	TRBJ1-6	.
TGTGCCAGCAGTCAGAGAGGGACAGGGAATCAGCCCCAGCATTTT	CASSQRGTGNQPQHF	many	TRBV3-1	TRBJ1-5	TRBD1
TGCGCCAGCAGCAAACGGACTAGCTCTCCCAATGAGCAGTTCTTC	CASSKRTSSPNEQFF	many	TRBV4-3	TRBJ2-1	TRBD2
TGTGCCATCAGTGAGATGGCCCAGACAGAGCAGTTCTTC	CAISEMAQTEQFF	many	TRBV10-3	TRBJ2-1	.
TGTGCCAGCAGTTTATCCCTACCTAGCGGGAGAGGGGATGAGCAGTTCTTC	CASSLSLPSGRGDEQFF	many	TRBV27	TRBJ2-1	TRBD2
TGTGCCAGCACCCCATCGAAGGTTAACTATGGCTACACCTTC	CASTPSKVNYGYTF	many	TRBV12-3/TRBV12-4	TRBJ1-2	.
TGTGCCAGCTCACCAAACGTGAGAGATACGCAGTATTTT	CASSPNVRDTQYF	many	TRBV18	TRBJ2-3	.
TGTGCCAGTACAGGGGGGCGAAGAAGTTTTTCGACTGAAGCTTTCTTT	CASTGGRRSFSTEAFF	many	TRBV19	TRBJ1-1	TRBD1
TGTGCCAGCAGCTTAGGGGCTCCTAGCGGGAAACCTTACAATGAGCAGTTCTTC	CASSLGAPSGKPYNEQFF	many	TRBV11-1	TRBJ2-1	TRBD2
TGTGCCAGCAGTTCCTCGGGACATACTAATGAAAAACTGTTTTTT	CASSSSGHTNEKLFF	many	TRBV12-3/TRBV12-4	TRBJ1-4	.
TGCAGTGCTAGAATACCGGGACTAGCGGGAGTAAGTTTC	CSARIPGLAGVSF	few	TRBV20-1	TRBJ2-7	TRBD2
TGCAGTGCTACTGGACTAGCGGGGACAGATACGCAGTATTTT	CSATGLAGTDTQYF	many	TRBV20-1	TRBJ2-3	TRBD2
TGCGCCAGCAGCTCCTTTGCGGGAGCTGGGGAGCTGTTTTTT	CASSSFAGAGELFF	many	TRBV5-1	TRBJ2-2	TRBD2
TGTGCCAGCTCACCAAAACCGTGGGAGATTAACGAGCAGTACTTC	CASSPKPWEINEQYF	many	TRBV18	TRBJ2-7	.
TGCAGTGCTGCCCAGGGGGTGATGCGGGAGCAGTACTTC	CSAAQGVMREQYF	many	TRBV20-1	TRBJ2-7	TRBD1
TGTGCCAGCAGTGTGGTGCAGGGCAATGAGCAGTTCTTC	CASSVVQGNEQFF	many	TRBV2	TRBJ2-1	.
TGTGCCAGCAGCGTTGGGACAGTTGGTGGTGAAAAACTGTTTTTT	CASSVGTVGGEKLFF	.	TRBV9	TRBJ1-4	TRBD1